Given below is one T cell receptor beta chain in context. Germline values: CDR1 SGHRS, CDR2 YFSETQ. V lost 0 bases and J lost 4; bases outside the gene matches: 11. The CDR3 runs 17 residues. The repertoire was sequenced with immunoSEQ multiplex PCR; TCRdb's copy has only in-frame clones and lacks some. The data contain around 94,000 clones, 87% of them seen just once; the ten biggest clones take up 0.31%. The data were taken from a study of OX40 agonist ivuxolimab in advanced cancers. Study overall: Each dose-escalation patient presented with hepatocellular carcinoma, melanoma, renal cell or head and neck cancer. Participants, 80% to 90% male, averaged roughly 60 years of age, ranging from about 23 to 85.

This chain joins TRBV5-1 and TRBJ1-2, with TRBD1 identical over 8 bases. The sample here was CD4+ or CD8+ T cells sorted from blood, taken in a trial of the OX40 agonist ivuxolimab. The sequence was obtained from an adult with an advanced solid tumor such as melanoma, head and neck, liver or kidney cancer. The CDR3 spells CASSLGPNTGQVYGYTF. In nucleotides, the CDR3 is TGCGCCAGCAGCTTGGGACCTAACACGGGACAGGTCTATGGCTACACCTTC. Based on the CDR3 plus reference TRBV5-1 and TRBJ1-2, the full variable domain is KAGVTQTPRYLIKTRGQQVTLSCSPISGHRSVSWYQQTPGQGLQFLFEYFSETQRNKGNFPGRFSGRQFSNSRSEMNVSTLELGDSALYLCASSLGPNTGQVYGYTFGSGTRLTVV.